One sample yielded the 23 T cell receptor beta chains listed below, sequenced in a study of shared clonotypes between healthy human individuals. Profiled with immunoSEQ multiplex PCR; TCRdb holds only in-frame clones, not every one. This table holds fewer than 850,000 clones, more than 70% found once. Sequencing was carried out using memory CD4+ T cells sorted from blood. Subset: CD45RA-negative fraction. The receptors derive from a woman aged 25 to 45 in good health.

The CDR3 DNA follows: TGTGCCAGTAGTATAGGCAGGGTGAACATTCAGTACTTC. Its protein product is CASSIGRVNIQYF. The chain links TRBV19 to TRBJ2-4; maybe TRBD1 (5 bases). The CDR3 loop spans 13 amino acids. V lost 1 base to trimming and J lost 7 bases, with 8 bases between them. Germline V gene data show CDR1 as LNHDA and CDR2 as SQIVND (reference sequence).

This clone has a single count. The CDR3 loop is CASSDFGTKQFF. CDR3 DNA sequence: TGTGCCAGCAGTGATTTCGGGACAAAGCAGTTCTTC. The chain carries TRBV2 and TRBJ2-1, with a possible D match to TRBD1 (6 bases). The CDR3 sequence is 12 residues long. Germline V gene data show CDR1 as SNHLY and CDR2 as FYNNEI. V was shortened by 3 bases and J by 11 bases, with 11 bases between the two germline ends. Variable domain in full (rest from reference TRBV2 and TRBJ2-1): EPEVTQTPSHQVTQMGQEVILRCVPISNHLYFYWYRQILGQKVEFLVSFYNNEISEKSEIFDDQFSVERPDGSNFTLKIRSTKLEDSAMYFCASSDFGTKQFFGPGTRLTVL.

The rearrangement joins TRBV7-2 to TRBJ2-5, with 7 bases aligning to TRBD2. The CDR3 is made up of 16 amino acids. Germline CDR1 SGHTA, CDR2 FQGNSA. V lost 1 base and J lost 3; bases outside the gene matches: 8. CDR3 amino acids: CASSLDFMGGEETQYF. The CDR3 DNA reads as TGTGCCAGCAGCTTAGATTTTATGGGAGGGGAAGAGACCCAGTACTTC.

This sequence joins TRBV5-8 and TRBJ1-5, with a possible D match to TRBD1 (6 bases). The CDR3 covers 15 residues. The ends were cut back, 5 bases at V and 3 bases at J, with 15 bases in the middle. Per the germline V gene, CDR1 is SGHTS and CDR2 is YDEGEE. This CDR3 reads CASRTIQGLNQPQHF. DNA for the CDR3: TGTGCCAGCAGAACGATTCAGGGGCTCAATCAGCCCCAGCATTTT. Supplemented by reference TRBV5-8 and TRBJ1-5, the full variable domain reads EAGVTQSPTHLIKTRGQQATLRCSPISGHTSVYWYQQALGLGLQFLLWYDEGEERNRGNFPPRFSGRQFPNYSSELNVNALELEDSALYLCASRTIQGLNQPQHFGDGTRLSIL.

This clone was seen once. The chain combines TRBV28 with TRBJ1-2; TRBD1 is a possible D gene (6 bases). CDR1 is MDHEN and CDR2 is SYDVKM in the germline V gene. The CDR3 length is 13 residues. V was trimmed by 5 bases and J by 4 bases, leaving 11 bases between them. CDR3 loop: CASSQLQGYGYTF. In DNA form, the CDR3 reads TGTGCCAGCAGTCAGTTACAGGGCTATGGCTACACCTTC.

The chain joins TRBV5-4 to TRBJ1-1; tentatively, D is TRBD1 (5 bases). The CDR3 runs to 13 residues. Trimming took 0 bases from V and 7 from J, leaving 10 bases between them. Per the germline V gene, CDR1 is SGHNT and CDR2 is YYREEE (reference sequence). CDR3 in amino acids: CASSLAGGGEAFF. CDR3 coding DNA: TGTGCCAGCAGCTTGGCCGGGGGTGGTGAAGCTTTCTTT.

This clone was recorded a few times. The chain employs TRBV18 and TRBJ1-1; 7 positions agree with TRBD1. V was clipped by 3 bases and J by 1 base; unmatched bases: 2. The CDR3 length is 14 residues. Germline values: CDR1 KGHSH, CDR2 LQKENI. The CDR3 protein is CASSPGQQNTEAFF. CDR3 sequence (DNA): TGTGCCAGCTCACCGGGACAGCAGAACACTGAAGCTTTCTTT.

This clone was seen repeatedly, ten times or more. The CDR3 loop is CASSLNTVQETQYF. The CDR3 DNA sequence: TGTGCCAGCAGCTTAAACACGGTCCAAGAGACCCAGTACTTC. The rearrangement uses TRBV5-4 and TRBJ2-5; no definite D call. Per the germline V gene, CDR1 is SGHNT and CDR2 is YYREEE (reference sequence). Trimming stripped 2 bases from V and 1 base from J, with 9 bases between. The CDR3 extends over 14 amino acids.

V gene TRBV27 combines with J gene TRBJ2-1; 8 bases map to TRBD1. V gave up 9 bases and J gave up 1 base; unmatched junction bases: 5. In germline, CDR1 is MNHEY, CDR2 SMNVEV (reference sequence). The CDR3 runs to 14 residues. The CDR3 spells CASNRGWSYNEQFF. CDR3 nucleotide sequence: TGTGCCAGTAACAGGGGGTGGTCCTACAATGAGCAGTTCTTC.

This clone was detected only once. DNA of the CDR3: TGTGCCAGCAGCCCATTTCCTGGGGGATTCTCTGGAAACACCATATATTTT. Translating gives CASSPFPGGFSGNTIYF. V gene TRBV5-5 combines with J gene TRBJ1-3, with a tentative D call TRBD1 (5 bases). V gave up 4 bases and J gave up 0 bases, with 17 bases separating them. In germline, CDR1 is SGHKS, CDR2 YYEKEE (reference sequence). CDR3 size: 17 residues.

The V gene is TRBV2, the J gene TRBJ2-7; TRBD2 matches at 8 bases. V was pared by 10 bases and J by 3 bases, with 14 bases of the junction left unmatched. The CDR3 runs to 15 residues. CDR1 SNHLY and CDR2 FYNNEI come from the germline V gene. The CDR3 region is CANKAGEGLDYEQYF. CDR3 bases: TGTGCCAACAAGGCTGGAGAGGGACTAGACTACGAGCAGTACTTC. Drawing the rest from reference TRBV2 and TRBJ2-7, the complete variable domain is EPEVTQTPSHQVTQMGQEVILRCVPISNHLYFYWYRQILGQKVEFLVSFYNNEISEKSEIFDDQFSVERPDGSNFTLKIRSTKLEDSAMYFCANKAGEGLDYEQYFGPGTRLTVT.

The CDR3 here is CASSRDESNYGYTF. CDR3 bases: TGTGCCAGTAGTCGCGACGAATCTAACTATGGCTACACCTTC. This chain joins TRBV19 and TRBJ1-2, with D unresolved. The germline V gene encodes CDR1 LNHDA and CDR2 SQIVND (reference sequence). V was shortened by 5 bases and J by 0 bases, with 10 bases between the two germline ends. The CDR3 length is 14 residues.

The chain has TRBV7-9 and TRBJ2-1; 8 bases fit TRBD2. The CDR3 covers 15 residues. V lost 10 bases and J lost 5; bases outside the gene matches: 13. Germline V gene lookup returns CDR1 SEHNR and CDR2 FQNEAQ (reference sequence). CDR3 sequence (DNA): TGTGCCACCGCTCTAGCGCTCGGGGGGGACAATGAGCAGTTCTTC. Translation: CATALALGGDNEQFF.

This clone was found once. The chain recombines TRBV28 with TRBJ2-4; no definite D call. The germline V and J ends were trimmed by 5 bases and 0 bases, with 8 bases remaining between them. CDR3 length: 14 amino acids. Germline V gene lookup returns CDR1 MDHEN and CDR2 SYDVKM. The CDR3 loop is CASSQFGAKNIQYF. The CDR3 region has the DNA TGTGCCAGCAGTCAATTCGGAGCCAAAAACATTCAGTACTTC.

This clone occurred a few times. The CDR3 bases are TGTGCCAGCAGCCGTCCTCAGGGAAAGGGTCCCGAGCAGTACTTC. Protein sequence: CASSRPQGKGPEQYF. The chain has TRBV7-2 and TRBJ2-7; a possible D gene is TRBD1 (5 bases). The CDR3 extends over 15 amino acids. Per germline, CDR1 SGHTA and CDR2 FQGNSA. V shed 5 bases and J shed 6 bases, with 20 bases lying between them.

The V call is TRBV2, the J call TRBJ2-3; D uncertain. CDR1 and CDR2 (germline): SNHLY, FYNNEI. The CDR3 consists of 11 residues. V gave up 6 bases and J gave up 6 bases, with 7 bases separating them. This chain's CDR3 is CASRARDTQYF. The CDR3 DNA follows: TGTGCCAGCAGGGCTAGGGATACGCAGTATTTT.

On this clone itself: It is likely a read error: a sequence one base away is far more abundant. Other nucleotide sequences from this sample produce the same CDR3. The J gene is TRBJ2-7, the V gene TRBV5-1; no reliable D call. Germline CDR1 SGHRS, CDR2 YFSETQ. The CDR3 contains 13 residues. CDR3 loop: CASSPNWGYEQYF. The DNA of the CDR3 is TGTGCCAGCAGCCCTAACTGGGGTTATGAGCAGTACTTC.

V is TRBV11-3 and J is TRBJ2-3; no clear D gene. The CDR3 has 14 residues. Trimming cost V 3 bases and J 6 bases, with 13 bases left between them. The V gene's germline CDR1 is SGHNT and CDR2 YENEEA. DNA of the CDR3: TGTGCCAGCAGCTTGGATGGGTCTATCGATACGCAGTATTTT. It codes for CASSLDGSIDTQYF.

The chain uses TRBV18 and TRBJ2-1, with D possibly matching TRBD2 (6 bases). V was shortened by 1 base and J by 4 bases, with 14 bases between the two germline ends. The CDR3 sequence is 16 residues long. Germline V gene lookup returns CDR1 KGHSH and CDR2 LQKENI. The CDR3 bases are TGTGCCAGCTCACCACTAGCGGCTACTGCTTACAATGAGCAGTTCTTC. It specifies CASSPLAATAYNEQFF.

The chain is built from TRBV5-5 and TRBJ2-7, with 8 bases aligning to TRBD2. The length of the CDR3 is 17 residues. In germline, CDR1 is SGHKS, CDR2 YYEKEE (reference sequence). V lost 2 bases and J lost 4; bases outside the gene matches: 14. CDR3 in amino acids: CASSFRHSSGSGYEQYF. Here the CDR3 DNA reads TGTGCCAGCAGCTTCAGGCACTCTAGCGGGTCAGGGTACGAGCAGTACTTC.

This sequence joins TRBV7-3 and TRBJ2-5, with 8 bases fitting TRBD2. Germline CDR1 is SGHTA and CDR2 is FQGTGA. With V trimmed by 6 bases and J by 2 bases, 8 bases remained unmatched. CDR3 size: 15 residues. The CDR3 protein is CASSKGPGGQETQYF. The CDR3 DNA follows: TGTGCCAGCAGTAAAGGTCCGGGAGGGCAAGAGACCCAGTACTTC.

The chain joins TRBV5-1 to TRBJ2-7; the D is unclear. The V end lost 4 bases, the J end lost 6 bases, and 17 bases lay between the germline ends. Looked up from germline, CDR1 is SGHRS and CDR2 is YFSETQ. The CDR3 spans 14 residues. The CDR3 DNA follows: TGCGCCAGCAGCAGGACGACGCAGGCGGCCGAGCAGTACTTC. This codes for CASSRTTQAAEQYF.

This clone showed up just once. The chain joins TRBV27 to TRBJ2-3; no reliable D call. Germline V lookup: CDR1 MNHEY, CDR2 SMNVEV (reference sequence). This CDR3 contains 12 residues. The V end was cut by 6 bases, the J end by 10 bases, with 14 bases between. In nucleotides, the CDR3 is TGTGCCAGCAGCCTCGTCGGTGGTCCGCAGTATTTT. The encoded protein is CASSLVGGPQYF.